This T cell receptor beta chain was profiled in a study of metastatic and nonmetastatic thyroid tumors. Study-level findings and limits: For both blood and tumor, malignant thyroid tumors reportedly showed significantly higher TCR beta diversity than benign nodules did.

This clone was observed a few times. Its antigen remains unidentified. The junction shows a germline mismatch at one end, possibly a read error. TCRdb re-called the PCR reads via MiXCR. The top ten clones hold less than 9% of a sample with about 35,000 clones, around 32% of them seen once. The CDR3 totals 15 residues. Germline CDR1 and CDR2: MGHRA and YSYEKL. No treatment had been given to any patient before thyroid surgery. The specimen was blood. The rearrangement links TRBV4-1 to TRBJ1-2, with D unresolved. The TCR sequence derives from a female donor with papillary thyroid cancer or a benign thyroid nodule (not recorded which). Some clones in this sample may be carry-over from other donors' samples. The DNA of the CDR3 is TGCGCCAGCAGCCAAGTGCGGGGTTCTAGATATGGCTACAACTTC. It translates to CASSQVRGSRYGYNF.